This note documents a single T cell receptor beta chain sequence. CD8+ and CD4+ blood T cells underwent TCR beta sequencing. The data belong to a study of CD8 T cells in Susac syndrome. Study-wide context: When their blood was taken, patients with Susac syndrome were therapy-naive, taking corticosteroids, or taking intravenous immunoglobulin alone.

Random hexamers were used to reverse transcribe roughly 0.45 to 1 ug of RNA. An immunoSEQ multiplex PCR amplified TCR beta CDR3 over 54 Vbeta and 13 Jbeta. A single record per CDR3 protein comes from TCRdb applying MiXCR to the immunoSEQ multiplex PCR reads. The top ten clones hold 0.15% to 0.2% of a sample with 200,000 to 250,000 distinct CDR3 sequences, over 90% of them seen once. In germline, CDR1 is SGHRS, CDR2 YFSETQ. The length of the CDR3 is 13 residues. Trimming shortened V by 0 bases and J by 3 bases, and 4 bases separated the two germline ends. This clonotype was sampled from a human donor with Susac syndrome. What was sequenced was CD4+ T cells from PBMCs. V and J are TRBV5-1 and TRBJ1-5; no firm D call. In DNA, the CDR3 is TGCGCCAGCAGCTTGGATTACAATCAGCCCCAGCATTTT. As protein: CASSLDYNQPQHF.